The next 20 T cell receptor beta chains were all read from a single sample in a study of T cells in narcolepsy. The assay was immunoSEQ multiplex PCR, and TCRdb's table has in-frame clones only and misses some. The table shows roughly 34,000 clones, with 84% occurring only once. The sequenced sample consisted of CD45RA- memory CD4+ T cells from PBMCs. The receptor source for this set is a human donor with narcolepsy.

This clone has a single count. The chain couples TRBV19 to TRBJ1-6; D ambiguous. CDR1 and CDR2 from the germline V gene are LNHDA and SQIVND (reference sequence). CDR3 size: 17 residues. V lost 2 bases, J lost 8 bases, and 19 bases lay in between. The CDR3 here is CASSIRIRVMTDSPLHF. CDR3 coding DNA: TGTGCCAGTAGTATAAGAATTCGGGTTATGACGGATTCACCCCTCCACTTT.

This chain uses TRBV7-2 with TRBJ2-2; 9 bases map to TRBD2. Germline V gene data show CDR1 as SGHTA and CDR2 as FQGNSA. The CDR3 is 16 residues long. Trimming at V came to 0 bases and at J to 7 bases, leaving 6 bases not matched to a gene. CDR3 DNA: TGTGCCAGCAGCTTAGCGCCTAGCGGGGTGGGCGGGGAGCTGTTTTTT. As protein: CASSLAPSGVGGELFF.

The rearrangement uses TRBV19 and TRBJ2-2, with TRBD1 matching over 11 bases. Germline CDR1 reads LNHDA; CDR2 reads SQIVND (reference sequence). Germline trimming cut 10 bases from V and 5 bases from J; bases unmatched to any gene: 9. This CDR3 is 15 amino acids long. The CDR3 region is CATGSGTGGTGELFF. The CDR3, as DNA: TGTGCCACCGGTTCCGGGACAGGGGGGACCGGGGAGCTGTTTTTT.

This clone was recorded a few times. V and J are TRBV29-1 and TRBJ1-2; D gene ambiguous. Germline-derived CDR1 and CDR2 are SQVTM and ANQGSEA. Trimming took off 3 bases at V and 8 bases at J, with 7 bases between the two ends. The CDR3 is 10 residues long. CDR3 residues: CSVDSFGYTF. DNA of the CDR3: TGCAGCGTTGACAGCTTCGGCTACACCTTC. The variable domain in full, with the rest retrieved from reference TRBV29-1 and TRBJ1-2, is SAVISQKPSRDICQRGTSLTIQCQVDSQVTMMFWYRQQPGQSLTLIATANQGSEATYESGFVIDKFPISRPNLTFSTLTVSNMSPEDSSIYLCSVDSFGYTFGSGTRLTVV.

The chain couples TRBV4-3 to TRBJ1-6, with TRBD1 as a possible D gene (5 bases). The CDR3 extends over 15 amino acids. The V end lost 0 bases, the J end lost 5 bases, and 8 bases lay between the germline ends. Germline V gene sequence: CDR1 LGHNA, CDR2 YSLEER. CDR3 in DNA: TGCGCCAGCAGCCAAGATGGGGGGAATAATTCACCCCTCCACTTT. Translating gives CASSQDGGNNSPLHF.

V gene TRBV27 combines with J gene TRBJ1-2; D not certain. CDR3 length equals 14 residues. The germline V gene has CDR1 MNHEY and CDR2 SMNVEV (reference sequence). V was clipped by 2 bases and J by 6 bases, with 13 bases between them. For the CDR3, the DNA is TGTGCCAGCAGTTTAGGGAGCCCGCGGGATGGCTACACCTTC. Translating it yields CASSLGSPRDGYTF.

The gene calls are TRBV5-1 and TRBJ1-2; D is ambiguous. In germline, CDR1 is SGHRS, CDR2 YFSETQ. This CDR3 has 14 residues. Trimming pared 4 bases from V and 6 bases from J, leaving 16 bases between. The CDR3 is CASSLPGEGHGYTF. In DNA form, the CDR3 reads TGCGCCAGCAGCCTGCCGGGCGAGGGTCATGGCTACACCTTC.

The chain joins TRBV7-3 to TRBJ2-2; perhaps TRBD2 as D (5 bases). CDR1 is SGHTA, CDR2 FQGTGA, per germline. The germline V and J ends were trimmed by 2 bases and 4 bases, with 11 bases remaining between them. CDR3 size: 15 residues. The CDR3 sequence: CASSLRGPGTGELFF. The CDR3 region has the DNA TGTGCCAGCAGCTTACGAGGGCCAGGCACCGGGGAGCTGTTTTTT.

The chain uses TRBV11-2 and TRBJ1-1, with 11 bases that match TRBD1. Germline CDR1 SGHAT, CDR2 FQNNGV. This CDR3 comprises 14 residues. Unmatched junction bases numbered 6, after V lost 6 bases and J lost 6 bases. In DNA, the CDR3 is TGTGCCAGCAGGGGACAGGGGGTTGGAGCTGAAGCTTTCTTT. Translation gives CASRGQGVGAEAFF.

V usage is TRBV30 and J usage is TRBJ1-1; D is possibly TRBD1 (5 bases). CDR1 and CDR2 (germline): GTSNPN, SVGIG (reference sequence). The V end lost 0 bases, the J end lost 0 bases, and 14 bases lay between the germline ends. The CDR3 covers 16 residues. The CDR3: CAWSVGGGGMNTEAFF. The CDR3 coding sequence is TGTGCCTGGAGTGTAGGTGGGGGAGGGATGAACACTGAAGCTTTCTTT.

The J gene is TRBJ1-4, the V gene TRBV5-6; D perhaps matches TRBD1 (5 bases). The V gene lost 2 bases and the J gene lost 5 bases, with 16 bases spanning the gap. The CDR3 extends over 16 amino acids. In germline, CDR1 is SGHDT, CDR2 YYEEEE. This chain's CDR3 is CASSFAGLQRNEKLFF. Here the CDR3 DNA reads TGTGCCAGCAGCTTCGCAGGGTTACAGAGAAATGAAAAACTGTTTTTT.

The rearrangement uses TRBV6-5 and TRBJ2-1; 9 bases agree with TRBD2. CDR1 is MNHEY, CDR2 SVGAGI, per germline. The CDR3 length is 14 residues. Trimming cost V 10 bases and J 7 bases; bases outside gene matches: 11. The CDR3 DNA sequence: TGTGCCACCAGCCGGGGCGGGGGGGGAAATGAGCAGTTCTTC. As protein: CATSRGGGGNEQFF.

Turning to this clone: The junction and the germline gene differ at one end; a read error may be behind it. This sample includes further DNA sequences coding for the same CDR3. In nucleotides, the CDR3 is TGTGCCAGCAGACTCGGTAGCTATGGCTACACCTTT. This gives the protein CASRLGSYGYTF. V gene TRBV9 combines with J gene TRBJ1-2; D unclear. The germline CDR1 and CDR2 sequences are SGDLS and YYNGEE. The CDR3 runs 12 residues.

The V and J genes are TRBV7-9 and TRBJ1-4, with D possibly TRBD1 on 5 matching bases. The CDR3 runs to 16 residues. Trimming pared 1 base from V and 4 bases from J, leaving 13 bases between. CDR1 is SEHNR, CDR2 FQNEAQ, per germline (reference sequence). The CDR3 DNA reads TGTGCCAGCAGCTTAGTTGCGGGGGGAGGTAATGAAAAACTGTTTTTT. Residues: CASSLVAGGGNEKLFF.

The chain employs TRBV18 and TRBJ1-1, with 7 bases aligning to TRBD1. The CDR3 sequence is 13 residues long. Trimming removed 3 bases from V and 7 bases from J; junction bases left unmatched: 5. Germline V gene lookup returns CDR1 KGHSH and CDR2 LQKENI. The CDR3 loop is CASSPGQASEAFF. In DNA form, the CDR3 reads TGTGCCAGCTCACCTGGACAGGCCAGTGAAGCTTTCTTT.

The chain couples TRBV7-3 to TRBJ1-3; no definite D call. Trimming removed 5 bases at V and 0 bases at J, with 5 bases between. The V gene's germline CDR1 is SGHTA and CDR2 FQGTGA. The CDR3 consists of 13 residues. The CDR3 region is CASSPSSGNTIYF. Here the CDR3 DNA reads TGTGCCAGCAGCCCAAGCTCTGGAAACACCATATATTTT.

V and J are TRBV7-9 and TRBJ1-1; D call uncertain. This CDR3 is 12 amino acids long. The ends were cut back, 2 bases at V and 0 bases at J, with 1 base in the middle. Germline CDR1 and CDR2: SEHNR and FQNEAQ (reference sequence). The DNA of the CDR3 is TGTGCCAGCAGCTTAATGAACACTGAAGCTTTCTTT. This translates into CASSLMNTEAFF.

The chain joins TRBV10-3 to TRBJ2-3; D is unresolved. This CDR3 contains 12 residues. Trimming left V 11 bases short and J 0 bases short, with 9 bases between. CDR1 is ENHRY, CDR2 SYGVKD, per germline. The CDR3 spells CAVKTSTDTQYF. CDR3 in DNA: TGTGCCGTCAAAACTAGCACAGATACGCAGTATTTT.

V usage is TRBV28 and J usage is TRBJ1-2, with D possibly matching TRBD1 (5 bases). Germline CDR1 is MDHEN and CDR2 is SYDVKM. Trimming removed 2 bases from V and 3 bases from J, with 13 bases in between. This CDR3 is 15 amino acids long. CDR3 amino acids: CASSLQGRRDYGYTF. The DNA for the CDR3 is TGTGCCAGCAGTTTACAGGGCCGTAGGGACTATGGCTACACCTTC.

This chain connects TRBV2 to TRBJ2-5; 8 bases align to TRBD2. The ends lost 6 bases at V and 2 bases at J; junction bases unmatched: 11. This CDR3 contains 16 residues. Looked up from germline, CDR1 is SNHLY and CDR2 is FYNNEI. CDR3 protein: CASSELAVSVQETQYF. For the CDR3, the DNA is TGTGCCAGCAGCGAACTAGCGGTCTCAGTTCAAGAGACCCAGTACTTC.